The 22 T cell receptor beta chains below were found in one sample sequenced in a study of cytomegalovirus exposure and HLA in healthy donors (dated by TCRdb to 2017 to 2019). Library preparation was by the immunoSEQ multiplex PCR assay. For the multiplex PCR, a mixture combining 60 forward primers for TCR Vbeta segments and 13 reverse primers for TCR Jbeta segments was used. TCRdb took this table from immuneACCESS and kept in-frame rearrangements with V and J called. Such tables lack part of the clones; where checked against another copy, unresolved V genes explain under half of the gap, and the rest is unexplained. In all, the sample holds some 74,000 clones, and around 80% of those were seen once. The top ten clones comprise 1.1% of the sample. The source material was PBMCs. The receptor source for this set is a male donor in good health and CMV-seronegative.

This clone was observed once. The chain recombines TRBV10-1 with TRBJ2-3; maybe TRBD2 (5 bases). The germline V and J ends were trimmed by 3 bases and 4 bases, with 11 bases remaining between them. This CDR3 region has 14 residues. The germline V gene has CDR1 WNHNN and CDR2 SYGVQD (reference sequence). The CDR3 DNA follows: TGCGCCAGCAGTGACCAAGGGAGCGCAGATACGCAGTATTTT. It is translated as CASSDQGSADTQYF.

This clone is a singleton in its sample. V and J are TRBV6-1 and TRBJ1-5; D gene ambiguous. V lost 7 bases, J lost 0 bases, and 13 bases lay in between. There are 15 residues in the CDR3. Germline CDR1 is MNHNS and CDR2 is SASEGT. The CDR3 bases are TGTGCCAGCATCAGGCTCCACCATAGCAATCAGCCCCAGCATTTT. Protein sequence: CASIRLHHSNQPQHF.

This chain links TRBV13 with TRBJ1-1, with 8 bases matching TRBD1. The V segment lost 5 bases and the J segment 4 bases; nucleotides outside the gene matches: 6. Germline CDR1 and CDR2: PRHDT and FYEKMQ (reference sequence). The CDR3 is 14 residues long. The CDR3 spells CASSAQGASTEAFF. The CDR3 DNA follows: TGTGCCAGCAGCGCTCAGGGGGCTTCCACTGAAGCTTTCTTT.

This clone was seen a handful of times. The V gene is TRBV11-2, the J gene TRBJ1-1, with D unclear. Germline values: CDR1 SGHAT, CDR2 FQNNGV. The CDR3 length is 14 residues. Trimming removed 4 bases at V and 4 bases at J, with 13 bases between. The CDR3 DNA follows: TGTGCCAGCAGCTCGTCCCGGGTTTTCACTGAAGCTTTCTTT. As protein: CASSSSRVFTEAFF.

The CDR3 protein is CASSLEGLAQYF. In nucleotides, the CDR3 is TGTGCCAGCAGCTTAGAGGGACTAGCTCAGTACTTC. The V gene is TRBV7-2, the J gene TRBJ2-7; 9 bases are shared with TRBD2. Looked up from germline, CDR1 is SGHTA and CDR2 is FQGNSA. V dropped 1 base and J dropped 10; count of bases not matched to a gene: 2. There are 12 residues in the CDR3.

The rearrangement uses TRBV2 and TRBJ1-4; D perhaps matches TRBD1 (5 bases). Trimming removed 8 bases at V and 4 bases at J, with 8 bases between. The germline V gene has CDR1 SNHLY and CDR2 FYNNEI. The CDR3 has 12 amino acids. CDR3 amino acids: CASQGYNEKLFF. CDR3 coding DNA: TGTGCCAGCCAGGGATATAATGAAAAACTGTTTTTT.

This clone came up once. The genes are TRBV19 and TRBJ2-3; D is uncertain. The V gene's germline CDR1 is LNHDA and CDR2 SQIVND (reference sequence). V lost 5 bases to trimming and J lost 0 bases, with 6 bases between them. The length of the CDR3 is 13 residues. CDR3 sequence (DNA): TGTGCCAGTAGTTATCCTAGCACAGATACGCAGTATTTT. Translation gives CASSYPSTDTQYF.

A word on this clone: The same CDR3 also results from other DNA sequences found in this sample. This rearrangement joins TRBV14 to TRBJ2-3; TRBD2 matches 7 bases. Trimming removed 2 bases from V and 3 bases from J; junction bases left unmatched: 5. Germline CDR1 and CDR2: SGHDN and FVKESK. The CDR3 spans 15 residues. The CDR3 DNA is TGTGCCAGCAGCCAACAACTAGCGTCAACAGATACGCAGTATTTT. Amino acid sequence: CASSQQLASTDTQYF.

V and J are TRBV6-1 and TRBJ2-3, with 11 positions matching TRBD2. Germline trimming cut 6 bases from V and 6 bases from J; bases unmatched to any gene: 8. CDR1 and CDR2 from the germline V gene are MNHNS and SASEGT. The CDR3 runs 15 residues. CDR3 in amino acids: CASRSGTSGADTQYF. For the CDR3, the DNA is TGTGCCAGCAGAAGTGGGACTAGCGGCGCTGATACGCAGTATTTT.

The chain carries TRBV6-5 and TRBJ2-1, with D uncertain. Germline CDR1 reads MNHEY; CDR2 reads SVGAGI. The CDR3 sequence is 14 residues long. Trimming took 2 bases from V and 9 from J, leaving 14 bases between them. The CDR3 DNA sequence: TGTGCCAGCAGTTACCCTGAACTCCTCGGTGAGCAGTTCTTC. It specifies CASSYPELLGEQFF.

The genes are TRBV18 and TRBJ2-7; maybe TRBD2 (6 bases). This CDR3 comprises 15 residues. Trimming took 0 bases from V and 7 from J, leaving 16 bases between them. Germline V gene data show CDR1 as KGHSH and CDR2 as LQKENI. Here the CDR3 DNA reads TGTGCCAGCTCACCACCGAATCTGGGGGGTGGGGAGCAGTACTTC. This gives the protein CASSPPNLGGGEQYF.

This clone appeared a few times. The DNA of the CDR3 is TGCAGGGTTCCGGGACATCCCGAGCAGTACTTC. It is translated as CRVPGHPEQYF. The V call is TRBV29-1, the J call TRBJ2-7, with a tentative D call TRBD1 (6 bases). Germline V CDR1 and CDR2: SQVTM, ANQGSEA. This CDR3 region has 11 residues.

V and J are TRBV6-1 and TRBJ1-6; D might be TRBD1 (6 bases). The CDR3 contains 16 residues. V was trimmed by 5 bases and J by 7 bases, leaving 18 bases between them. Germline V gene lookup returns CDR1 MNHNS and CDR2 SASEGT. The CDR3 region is CASSKGGSGWNSPLHF. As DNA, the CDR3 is TGTGCCAGCAGTAAAGGGGGATCAGGGTGGAATTCACCCCTCCACTTT.

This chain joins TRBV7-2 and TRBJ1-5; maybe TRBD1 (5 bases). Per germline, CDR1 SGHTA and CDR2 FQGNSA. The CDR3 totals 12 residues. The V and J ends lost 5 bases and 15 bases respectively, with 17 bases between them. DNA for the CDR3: TGTGCCAGCAGCCAAAAAGGTCGGGGGTGGCATTTT. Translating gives CASSQKGRGWHF. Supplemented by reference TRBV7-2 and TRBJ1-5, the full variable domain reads GAGVSQSPSNKVTEKGKDVELRCDPISGHTALYWYRQSLGQGLEFLIYFQGNSAPDKSGLPSDRFSAERTGGSVSTLTIQRTQQEDSAVYLCASSQKGRGWHFGDGTRLSIL.

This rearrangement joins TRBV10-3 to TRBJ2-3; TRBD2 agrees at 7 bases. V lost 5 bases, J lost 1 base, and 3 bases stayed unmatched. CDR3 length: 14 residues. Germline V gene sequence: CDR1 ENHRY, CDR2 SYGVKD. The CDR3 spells CAISLAEGTDTQYF. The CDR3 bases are TGTGCCATCAGTCTAGCGGAGGGCACAGATACGCAGTATTTT.

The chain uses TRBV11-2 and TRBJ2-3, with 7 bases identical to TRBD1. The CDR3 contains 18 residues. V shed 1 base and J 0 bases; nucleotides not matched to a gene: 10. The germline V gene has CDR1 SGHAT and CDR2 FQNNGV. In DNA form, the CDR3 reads TGTGCCAGCAGCTTAGCCTTCCTAGGGACAGAGAGCACAGATACGCAGTATTTT. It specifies CASSLAFLGTESTDTQYF.

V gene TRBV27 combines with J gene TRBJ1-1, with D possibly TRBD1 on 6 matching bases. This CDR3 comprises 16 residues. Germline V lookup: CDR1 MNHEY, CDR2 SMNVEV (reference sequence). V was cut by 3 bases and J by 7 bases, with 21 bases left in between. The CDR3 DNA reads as TGTGCCAGCAGTTTTCGGGGTGACAGGAGAATGGGTGAAGCTTTCTTT. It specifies CASSFRGDRRMGEAFF.

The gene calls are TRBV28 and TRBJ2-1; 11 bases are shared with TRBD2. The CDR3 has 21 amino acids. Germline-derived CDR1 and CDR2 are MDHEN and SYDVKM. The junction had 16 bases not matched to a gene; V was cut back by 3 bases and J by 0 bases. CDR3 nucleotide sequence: TGTGCCAGCAGTTTGCCCCCCGGGACTAGCGGATTCTTCAGCTCCTACAATGAGCAGTTCTTC. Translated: CASSLPPGTSGFFSSYNEQFF.

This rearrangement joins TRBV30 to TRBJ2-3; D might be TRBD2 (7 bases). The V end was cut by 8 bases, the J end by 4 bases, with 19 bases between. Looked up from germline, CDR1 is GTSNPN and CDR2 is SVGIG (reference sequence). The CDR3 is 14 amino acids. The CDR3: CAGGGDPGSDTQYF. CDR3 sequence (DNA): TGTGCCGGAGGGGGGGACCCAGGCTCAGATACGCAGTATTTT.

In DNA form, the CDR3 reads TGTGCCAGCAGCTTGGCGGGGAGCTATGGCTACACCTTC. Residues: CASSLAGSYGYTF. This sequence joins TRBV5-4 and TRBJ1-2; D is unresolved. Per the germline V gene, CDR1 is SGHNT and CDR2 is YYREEE (reference sequence). This CDR3 is 13 amino acids long. Trimming cost V 0 bases and J 4 bases, with 7 bases left between them.

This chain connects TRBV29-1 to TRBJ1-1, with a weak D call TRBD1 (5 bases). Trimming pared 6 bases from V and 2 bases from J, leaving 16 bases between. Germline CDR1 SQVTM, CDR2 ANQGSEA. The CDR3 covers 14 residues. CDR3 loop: CSVVQVWGNTEAFF. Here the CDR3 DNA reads TGCAGCGTCGTACAGGTCTGGGGAAACACTGAAGCTTTCTTT.

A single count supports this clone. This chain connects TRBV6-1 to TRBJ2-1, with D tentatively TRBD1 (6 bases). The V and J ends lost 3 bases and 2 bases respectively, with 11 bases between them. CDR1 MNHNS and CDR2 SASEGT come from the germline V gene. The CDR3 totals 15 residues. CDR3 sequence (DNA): TGTGCCAGCAGTGAGGTCAGGGGCGCCTACAATGAGCAGTTCTTC. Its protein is CASSEVRGAYNEQFF.